This T cell receptor beta chain emerged from a study of T-cell memory formation after mild COVID-19. Study results and caveats: Unconfirmed was the SARS-CoV-2 specificity of second-wave clones that peaked on day 37. CD4+ bias marked clones expanding day 15 to 37, unlike balanced contracting clones.

In its sample, this clonotype was seen a few times. What it binds is unknown. Between the trimmed V and J ends, which lost 0 bases and 7 bases, there was a span of 10 bases. Germline V gene data show CDR1 as SGHTA and CDR2 as FQGTGA. CDR3 length: 15 amino acids. The authors produced TCR alpha and TCR beta cDNA libraries with sample barcodes and UMIs by 5'RACE using constant-segment primers. TCRdb analysed the 5' RACE reads with MiXCR anew, one entry per CDR3 protein. This table has 430,000 or so distinct CDR3 sequences, approximately 23% appearing once. This chain uses TRBV7-3 with TRBJ1-6; the D gene is possibly TRBD1 (6 bases). Material: PBMCs or a T cell subset sorted from them (not recorded which). The TCR sequence derives from an adult woman who had mild COVID-19 (a few samples of this study predate the infection). Cell type and time point are not known. CDR3 nucleotide sequence: TGTGCCAGCAGCTTAACGGCAGGGGCGAATTCACCCCTCCACTTT. Its translation: CASSLTAGANSPLHF.